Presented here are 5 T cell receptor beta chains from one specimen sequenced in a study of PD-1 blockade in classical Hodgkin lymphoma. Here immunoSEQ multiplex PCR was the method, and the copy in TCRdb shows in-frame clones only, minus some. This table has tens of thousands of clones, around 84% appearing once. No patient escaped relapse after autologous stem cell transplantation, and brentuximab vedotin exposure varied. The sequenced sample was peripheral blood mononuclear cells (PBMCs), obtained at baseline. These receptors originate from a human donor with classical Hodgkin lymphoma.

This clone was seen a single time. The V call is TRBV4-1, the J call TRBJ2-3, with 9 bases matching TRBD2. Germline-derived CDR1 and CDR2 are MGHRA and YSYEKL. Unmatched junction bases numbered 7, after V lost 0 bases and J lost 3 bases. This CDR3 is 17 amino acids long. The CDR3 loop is CASSQEEAGGRTDTQYF. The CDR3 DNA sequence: TGCGCCAGCAGCCAAGAGGAAGCGGGGGGTAGGACAGATACGCAGTATTTT.

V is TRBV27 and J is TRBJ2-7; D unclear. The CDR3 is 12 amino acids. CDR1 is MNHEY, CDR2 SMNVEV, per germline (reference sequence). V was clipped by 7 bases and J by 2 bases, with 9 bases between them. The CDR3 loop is CASKGRPYEQYF. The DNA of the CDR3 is TGTGCCAGCAAAGGGCGCCCCTACGAGCAGTACTTC.

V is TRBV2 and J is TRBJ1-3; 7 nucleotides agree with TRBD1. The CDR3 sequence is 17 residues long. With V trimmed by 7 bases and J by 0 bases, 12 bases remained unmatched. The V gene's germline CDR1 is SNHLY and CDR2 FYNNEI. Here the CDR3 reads CASIGGGSVTSGNTIYF. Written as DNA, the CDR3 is TGTGCCAGCATTGGAGGGGGCTCGGTTACCTCTGGAAACACCATATATTTT.

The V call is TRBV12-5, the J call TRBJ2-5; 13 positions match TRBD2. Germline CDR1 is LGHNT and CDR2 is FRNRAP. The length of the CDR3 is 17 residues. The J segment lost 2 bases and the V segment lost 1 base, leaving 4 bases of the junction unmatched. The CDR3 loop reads CASGLGLAGGLQETQYF. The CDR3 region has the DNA TGTGCTAGTGGTTTGGGACTAGCGGGGGGACTACAAGAGACCCAGTACTTC. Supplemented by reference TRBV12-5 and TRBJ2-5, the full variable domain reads DARVTQTPRHKVTEMGQEVTMRCQPILGHNTVFWYRQTMMQGLELLAYFRNRAPLDDSGMPKDRFSAEMPDATLATLKIQPSEPRDSAVYFCASGLGLAGGLQETQYFGPGTRLLVL.

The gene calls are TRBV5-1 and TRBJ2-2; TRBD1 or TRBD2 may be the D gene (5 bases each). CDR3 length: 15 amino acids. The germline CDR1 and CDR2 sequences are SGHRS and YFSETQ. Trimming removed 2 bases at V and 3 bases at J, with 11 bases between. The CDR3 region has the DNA TGCGCCAGCAGCTTCAGGGACGCCTACACCGGGGAGCTGTTTTTT. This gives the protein CASSFRDAYTGELFF.